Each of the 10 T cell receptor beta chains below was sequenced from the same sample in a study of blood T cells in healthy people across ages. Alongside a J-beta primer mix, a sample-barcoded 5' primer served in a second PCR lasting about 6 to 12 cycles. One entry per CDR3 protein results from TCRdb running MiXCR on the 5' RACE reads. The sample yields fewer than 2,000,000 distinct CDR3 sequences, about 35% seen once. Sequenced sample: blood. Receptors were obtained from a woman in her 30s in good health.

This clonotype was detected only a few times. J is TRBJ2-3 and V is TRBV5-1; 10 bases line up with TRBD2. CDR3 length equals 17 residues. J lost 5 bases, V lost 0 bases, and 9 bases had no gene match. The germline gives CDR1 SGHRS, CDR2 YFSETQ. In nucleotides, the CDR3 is TGCGCCAGCAGCTTGGCCTTGTTAGCGGGGGGCGGAGATACGCAGTATTTT. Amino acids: CASSLALLAGGGDTQYF. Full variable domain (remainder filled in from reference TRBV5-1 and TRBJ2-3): KAGVTQTPRYLIKTRGQQVTLSCSPISGHRSVSWYQQTPGQGLQFLFEYFSETQRNKGNFPGRFSGRQFSNSRSEMNVSTLELGDSALYLCASSLALLAGGGDTQYFGPGTRLTVL.

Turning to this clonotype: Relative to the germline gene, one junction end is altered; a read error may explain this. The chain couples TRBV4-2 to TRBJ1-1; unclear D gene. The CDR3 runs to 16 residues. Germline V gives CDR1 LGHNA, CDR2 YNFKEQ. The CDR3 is CACSPLDDTQNTEAFF. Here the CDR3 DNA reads TGTGCCTGCAGCCCTCTTGACGACACGCAGAACACTGAAGCTTTCTTT.

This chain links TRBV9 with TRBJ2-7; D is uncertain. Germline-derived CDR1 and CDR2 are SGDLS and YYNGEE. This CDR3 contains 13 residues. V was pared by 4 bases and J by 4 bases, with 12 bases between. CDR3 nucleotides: TGTGCCAGCAGCCCCCCCCACGGGTACGAGCAGTACTTC. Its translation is CASSPPHGYEQYF. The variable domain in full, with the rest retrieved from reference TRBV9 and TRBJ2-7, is DSGVTQTPKHLITATGQRVTLRCSPRSGDLSVYWYQQSLDQGLQFLIQYYNGEERAKGNILERFSAQQFPDLHSELNLSSLELGDSALYFCASSPPHGYEQYFGPGTRLTVT.

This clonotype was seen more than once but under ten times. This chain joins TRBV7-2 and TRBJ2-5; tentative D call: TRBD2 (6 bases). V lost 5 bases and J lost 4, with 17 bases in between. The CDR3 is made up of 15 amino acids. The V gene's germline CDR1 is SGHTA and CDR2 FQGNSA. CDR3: CASSPGVLRRETQYF. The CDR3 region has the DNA TGTGCCAGCAGCCCGGGGGTCCTTAGGAGAGAGACCCAGTACTTC.

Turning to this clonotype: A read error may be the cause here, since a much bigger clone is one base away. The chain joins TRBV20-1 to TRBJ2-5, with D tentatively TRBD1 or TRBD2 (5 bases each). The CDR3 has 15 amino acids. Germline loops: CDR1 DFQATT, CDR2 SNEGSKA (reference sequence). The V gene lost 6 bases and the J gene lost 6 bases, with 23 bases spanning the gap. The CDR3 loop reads CSALGQAVTTKTQYF. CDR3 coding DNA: TGCAGTGCGCTTGGACAAGCGGTGACGACGAAGACCCAGTACTTC.

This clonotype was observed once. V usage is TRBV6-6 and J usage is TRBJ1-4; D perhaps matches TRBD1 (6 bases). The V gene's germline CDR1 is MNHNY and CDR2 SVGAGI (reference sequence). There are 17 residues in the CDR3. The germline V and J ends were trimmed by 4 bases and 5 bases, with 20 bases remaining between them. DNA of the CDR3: TGTGCCAGCAGTTCTCATCCAGGCGGGGGCGCGAATGAAAAACTGTTTTTT. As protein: CASSSHPGGGANEKLFF.

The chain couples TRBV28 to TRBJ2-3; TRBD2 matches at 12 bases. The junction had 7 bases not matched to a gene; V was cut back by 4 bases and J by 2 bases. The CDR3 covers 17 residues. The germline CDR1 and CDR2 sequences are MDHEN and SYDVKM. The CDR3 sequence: CASSSSGRAGLTDTQYF. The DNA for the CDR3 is TGTGCCAGCAGTTCTAGCGGGAGGGCAGGTCTCACAGATACGCAGTATTTT.

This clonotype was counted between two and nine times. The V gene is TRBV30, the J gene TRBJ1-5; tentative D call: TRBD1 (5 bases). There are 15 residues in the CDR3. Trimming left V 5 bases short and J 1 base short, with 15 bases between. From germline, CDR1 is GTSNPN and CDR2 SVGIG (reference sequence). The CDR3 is CAWSAGHSSNQPQHF. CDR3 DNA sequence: TGTGCCTGGTCGGCGGGGCACTCCAGCAATCAGCCCCAGCATTTT.

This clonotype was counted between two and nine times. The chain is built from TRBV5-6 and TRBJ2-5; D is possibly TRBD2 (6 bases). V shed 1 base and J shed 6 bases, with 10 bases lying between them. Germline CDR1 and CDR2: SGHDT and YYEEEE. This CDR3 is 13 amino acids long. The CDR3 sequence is CASSLIGGKTQYF. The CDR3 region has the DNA TGTGCCAGCAGCTTGATCGGGGGAAAGACCCAGTACTTC.

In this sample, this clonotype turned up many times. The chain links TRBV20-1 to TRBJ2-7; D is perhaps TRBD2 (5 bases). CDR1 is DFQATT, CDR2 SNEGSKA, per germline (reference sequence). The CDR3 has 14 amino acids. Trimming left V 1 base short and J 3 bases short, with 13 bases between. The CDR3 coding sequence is TGCAGTGCTAGAGTGGCGGGCACAGACTACGAGCAGTACTTC. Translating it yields CSARVAGTDYEQYF.